This entry describes one T cell receptor beta chain. The CDR3 spans 14 residues. V was pared by 8 bases and J by 10 bases, with 12 bases of the junction left unmatched. This sample is drawn from a study of regulatory T cells in long-lasting Graves disease. Time point noted: persistent/refractory GD, antithyroid drugs over 5 years with positive TRAb. PBMC-derived RNA was used for the TCR library. Arm-PCR of CDR3 regions with iRepertoire HTBI primers generated TCR beta libraries. TCRdb passed the multiplex PCR reads through MiXCR, listing each CDR3 protein once. Here the sample spans 400,000 to 450,000 distinct CDR3 sequences, 23% being singletons.

The chain couples TRBV12-3 or TRBV12-4 to TRBJ2-4, with 9 positions matching TRBD2. The sample here was peripheral blood mononuclear cells (PBMCs), taken when the disease was refractory, from a patient treated with antithyroid drugs. The receptor's source is a female donor with Graves disease. CDR3 sequence (DNA): TGTGCCAGCGGGGAGGCTAGCGGGATTGAAATTCAGTACTTC. Translation gives CASGEASGIEIQYF.